These T cell receptor beta chains were read from a single sample in a study of T cell responses to AZD1222 COVID-19 vaccine. TCRdb's copy holds only in-frame clones and misses some; the assay was immunoSEQ multiplex PCR. The data contain more than 85,000 clones, around 90% of them seen just once; the ten biggest clones take up approximately 5.2%. The sequencing here drew on peripheral blood, taken on day 0 of AZD1222 vaccination. All receptors derive from an adult in good health. Both conserved end residues are part of each CDR3. A D gene is named only where the DNA matches it firmly. Rows give clone size only sometimes, using once, few, many, or a class for an expanded clone.

TRBJ2-3,once,TRBV5-4,.,TGTGCCAGCAGCCCTGAGCGGGCACTACCCACAGATACGCAGTATTTT,CASSPERALPTDTQYF
TRBJ1-3,.,TRBV4-2,TRBD1,TGTGCCAGCAGCCGAACCGGGACAGTTGGAAACACCATATATTTT,CASSRTGTVGNTIYF
TRBJ1-1,.,TRBV6-1,.,TGTGCCAGCAGTGAAGTATCCGGCTGGGGAGGGGGTGAAGCTTTCTTT,CASSEVSGWGGGEAFF
TRBJ2-7,.,TRBV4-1,.,TGCGCCAGCAGCCAAGATAGGAGTTTTTCATCCTACGAGCAGTACTTC,CASSQDRSFSSYEQYF
TRBJ1-4,.,TRBV11-3,TRBD1,TGTGCCAGCAGCTTATGGGGACAGGGAGTAAATGAAAAACTGTTTTTT,CASSLWGQGVNEKLFF
TRBJ1-2,.,TRBV18,.,TGTGCCAGCTCACCACTCGCGGGGGGCCGGAACTATGGCTACACCTTC,CASSPLAGGRNYGYTF
TRBJ1-2,once,TRBV5-5,.,TGTGCCAGCAGCTTCGTAGGCGGGAACTATGGCTACACCTTC,CASSFVGGNYGYTF
TRBJ1-4,.,TRBV27,.,TGTGCCAGCAGTTCCCACCGACAAAATGAAAAACTGTTTTTT,CASSSHRQNEKLFF
TRBJ1-4,.,TRBV7-8,.,TGTGCCAGCAGCGGGATCTCAACTAATGAAAAACTGTTTTTT,CASSGISTNEKLFF
TRBJ2-7,once,TRBV28,TRBD1,TGTGCCAGCAGTAAACAGGGGATAGCTTCCTACGAGCAGTACTTC,CASSKQGIASYEQYF
TRBJ2-7,.,TRBV15,TRBD1,TGTGCCACCAGCAGAGGGACAGGGGGTAGCGAGCAGTACTTC,CATSRGTGGSEQYF
TRBJ1-1,.,TRBV5-1,.,TGCGCCAGCAGCTTGGGCAGTCTTATGAACACTGAAGCTTTCTTT,CASSLGSLMNTEAFF
TRBJ1-5,.,TRBV5-8,.,TGTGCCAGCAGCTTGTTGGGCCTCAATCAGCCCCAGCATTTT,CASSLLGLNQPQHF
TRBJ2-1,few,TRBV3-1/TRBV3-2,TRBD1,TGTGCCAGCGGGACAGGAAGCCCCACTTCTCAGTTCTTC,CASGTGSPTSQFF
TRBJ2-5,few,TRBV5-1,.,TGCGCCAGCAGCTTACAAGAGACCCAGTACTTC,CASSLQETQYF
TRBJ2-7,few,TRBV19,TRBD1,TGTGCCAGTAGTATACCGGGGACAGGGTCTATATACTTC,CASSIPGTGSIYF
TRBJ1-4,.,TRBV6-5,.,TGTGCCAGCAGTCCCATCGGGACCAGGGAAAAACTGTTTTTT,CASSPIGTREKLFF
TRBJ1-1,.,TRBV15,.,TGTGCCACCAGCAGAGACACAGGACAGATGAACACTGAAGCTTTCTTT,CATSRDTGQMNTEAFF
TRBJ1-4,.,TRBV7-2,.,TGTGCCAGCAGTTCCCGGGCCGCAACTAATGAAAAACTGTTTTTT,CASSSRAATNEKLFF
TRBJ2-1,.,TRBV21-1,.,TGTGCCAGCAGCGGTGAGCAGCGCGGGGAAACGGATAACAATGAGCAGTTCTTC,CASSGEQRGETDNNEQFF
TRBJ2-3,.,TRBV18,TRBD2,TGTGCCAGCTCACTCCTCCCTAGCGGGAGAGCATCAGATACGCAGTATTTT,CASSLLPSGRASDTQYF
TRBJ2-6,.,TRBV28,.,TGTGCCAGCAGTCAGACTGGTTCTGGGGCCAACGTCCTGACTTTC,CASSQTGSGANVLTF
TRBJ1-2,once,TRBV6-6,TRBD1,TGTGCCAGCAGCGGGACAGGGGGCGATGGCTACACCTTC,CASSGTGGDGYTF
TRBJ1-6,.,TRBV7-9,.,TGTGCCAACGAGGAATACCGGGACATCAAGGACCTCCACTTT,CANEEYRDIKDLHF
TRBJ1-2,.,TRBV4-2,TRBD1,TGTGCCAGCAGCCACCGGGACAGGGCTAACTATGGCTACACCTTC,CASSHRDRANYGYTF
TRBJ1-6,.,TRBV11-2,.,TGTGCCAGCAGCTTATTTGCGGGTCCGAATTCACCCCTCCACTTT,CASSLFAGPNSPLHF
TRBJ1-1,once,TRBV6-2/TRBV6-3,.,TGTGCCAGCAGTTACGGCAGGGACGGTAGCACTGAAGCTTTCTTT,CASSYGRDGSTEAFF
TRBJ2-7,.,TRBV30,.,TGTGCCTGGAGTTCCCGTTTGTCAGGGACTGGGCAGTACTTC,CAWSSRLSGTGQYF